The TCR beta chain described here comes from a study of cytomegalovirus exposure and HLA in healthy donors. The study, taken as a whole, reports: Later analysis placed DRB1 highest and HLA-C lowest in TCR association rates, which differed by HLA locus. Researchers had no immune exposure information except CMV serostatus available. Some TCR beta chains (164 of them) were listed as cytomegalovirus-associated.

The CDR3 has 15 residues. The germline V and J ends were trimmed by 3 bases and 5 bases, with 11 bases remaining between them. Germline-derived CDR1 and CDR2 are SNHLY and FYNNEI. Vbeta (60) and Jbeta (13) primers were used in the PCR. Produced via immunoSEQ multiplex PCR; TCRdb's table is partial and in-frame only. Here the sample spans roughly 140,000 clones, roughly 82% being singletons. Only one count was recorded for this clone. Antigen unknown. The chain combines TRBV2 with TRBJ1-6; D unresolved. The sample was PBMCs. This receptor was obtained from a woman aged 50 to 60 in good health and CMV-seropositive. This CDR3 is CASSDSGVNNSPLHF. In DNA form, the CDR3 reads TGTGCCAGCAGTGATTCCGGGGTAAATAATTCACCCCTCCACTTT.